This passage covers 16 T cell receptor beta chains from one sample sequenced in a study of cytomegalovirus exposure and HLA in healthy donors. A multiplex PCR was run with 60 Vbeta primers and 13 Jbeta primers. Profiled with immunoSEQ multiplex PCR; TCRdb holds only in-frame clones, not every one. The sample consists of fewer than 250,000 clones, more than 75% of them appearing once. The specimen was PBMCs. The origin of the receptors is a man aged 30-40 years in good health and CMV-seronegative.

The chain employs TRBV5-1 and TRBJ1-2; 7 bases fit TRBD1. This CDR3 is built from 13 residues. Germline values: CDR1 SGHRS, CDR2 YFSETQ. Germline trimming cut 0 bases from V and 8 bases from J; bases unmatched to any gene: 4. The CDR3 bases are TGCGCCAGCAGCTTGGAAGGGGGCGGCGGCTACACCTTC. It codes for CASSLEGGGGYTF.

The chain carries TRBV7-6 and TRBJ1-3, with D perhaps matching TRBD1 (5 bases). The CDR3 runs to 15 residues. The V gene lost 4 bases and the J gene lost 0 bases, with 10 bases spanning the gap. The germline CDR1 and CDR2 sequences are SGHVS and FNYEAQ. The CDR3, as DNA: TGTGCCAGCAGCTCATCAGACAGCTCTGGAAACACCATATATTTT. This gives the protein CASSSSDSSGNTIYF.

The V gene is TRBV6-6, the J gene TRBJ2-7; 7 positions agree with TRBD2. The length of the CDR3 is 13 residues. The V segment lost 5 bases and the J segment 2 bases; nucleotides outside the gene matches: 3. Germline V CDR1 and CDR2: MNHNY, SVGAGI (reference sequence). CDR3 bases: TGTGCCAGCAGTCCCGGGACTACCTACGAGCAGTACTTC. Translation gives CASSPGTTYEQYF.

The chain employs TRBV5-8 and TRBJ2-3, with TRBD1 as a possible D gene (5 bases). Trimming shortened V by 8 bases and J by 6 bases, and 16 bases separated the two germline ends. The CDR3 extends over 13 amino acids. Germline loops: CDR1 SGHTS, CDR2 YDEGEE. CDR3 DNA: TGTGCCAGTCGTCCCAGGGTCACGGATACGCAGTATTTT. Translating it yields CASRPRVTDTQYF.

The chain has TRBV6-1 and TRBJ1-5; a weak D match, TRBD1 (5 bases). The germline V gene has CDR1 MNHNS and CDR2 SASEGT. V was trimmed by 5 bases and J by 2 bases, leaving 13 bases between them. The CDR3 covers 15 residues. CDR3 nucleotides: TGTGCCAGCAGTTTGCCCGGGGGTGGCAATCAGCCCCAGCATTTT. Encoded protein: CASSLPGGGNQPQHF.

The chain carries TRBV2 and TRBJ1-1; TRBD1 might be the D (6 bases). With 4 bases removed from V and 3 bases from J, the gap between germline ends came to 15 bases. This CDR3 contains 15 residues. From germline, CDR1 is SNHLY and CDR2 FYNNEI. The CDR3 sequence: CASSVSGAQDTEAFF. DNA for the CDR3: TGTGCCAGCAGTGTTTCAGGGGCGCAGGACACTGAAGCTTTCTTT.

The chain is built from TRBV19 and TRBJ2-5; D is perhaps TRBD1 (5 bases). In germline, CDR1 is LNHDA, CDR2 SQIVND (reference sequence). The CDR3 is 12 amino acids. The V gene lost 8 bases and the J gene lost 5 bases, with 12 bases spanning the gap. Here the CDR3 reads CASSTGAETQYF. The CDR3, as DNA: TGTGCCAGTTCAACTGGGGCCGAGACCCAGTACTTC.

The gene calls are TRBV5-1 and TRBJ2-5; D is possibly TRBD1 (5 bases). This CDR3 has 14 residues. Germline CDR1 SGHRS, CDR2 YFSETQ. Trimming took 4 bases from V and 0 from J, leaving 10 bases between them. CDR3 protein: CASSLGHNQETQYF. The CDR3 bases are TGCGCCAGCAGCCTAGGACACAACCAAGAGACCCAGTACTTC. Together with reference TRBV5-1 and TRBJ2-5, the CDR3 gives the full variable domain: KAGVTQTPRYLIKTRGQQVTLSCSPISGHRSVSWYQQTPGQGLQFLFEYFSETQRNKGNFPGRFSGRQFSNSRSEMNVSTLELGDSALYLCASSLGHNQETQYFGPGTRLLVL.

V gene TRBV5-1 combines with J gene TRBJ1-1, with 7 bases aligning to TRBD1. This CDR3 is built from 15 residues. CDR1 and CDR2 (germline): SGHRS, YFSETQ. The V segment lost 3 bases and the J segment 3 bases; nucleotides outside the gene matches: 8. The DNA for the CDR3 is TGCGCCAGCAGCTCCAACAGGGGAAAGGACACTGAAGCTTTCTTT. The encoded protein is CASSSNRGKDTEAFF. Full variable domain (rest looked up from reference TRBV5-1 and TRBJ1-1): KAGVTQTPRYLIKTRGQQVTLSCSPISGHRSVSWYQQTPGQGLQFLFEYFSETQRNKGNFPGRFSGRQFSNSRSEMNVSTLELGDSALYLCASSSNRGKDTEAFFGQGTRLTVV.

This clone occurred a few times. V and J are TRBV6-6 and TRBJ2-2, with a weak D call TRBD1 (6 bases). CDR3 length: 15 amino acids. Per the germline V gene, CDR1 is MNHNY and CDR2 is SVGAGI (reference sequence). Trimming cost V 2 bases and J 5 bases, with 12 bases left between them. CDR3 bases: TGTGCCAGCAGTTACGTCGCAGGGGAGACCGGGGAGCTGTTTTTT. Protein: CASSYVAGETGELFF.

The V call is TRBV6-1, the J call TRBJ2-5; 10 positions agree with TRBD2. Germline V gene data show CDR1 as MNHNS and CDR2 as SASEGT. The CDR3 contains 16 residues. V gave up 2 bases and J gave up 1 base; unmatched junction bases: 4. The CDR3 DNA sequence: TGTGCCAGCAGTGAAAGAGCGGGGGGGTTCCAAGAGACCCAGTACTTC. Translated: CASSERAGGFQETQYF.

The V call is TRBV7-2, the J call TRBJ2-6; D perhaps matches TRBD2 (7 bases). V gave up 5 bases and J gave up 0 bases, with 14 bases separating them. The CDR3 consists of 17 residues. Germline loops: CDR1 SGHTA, CDR2 FQGNSA. As DNA, the CDR3 is TGTGCCAGCAGCGCTCGGGGGGCGCTCTCTGGGGCCAACGTCCTGACTTTC. Encoded protein: CASSARGALSGANVLTF.

This chain joins TRBV5-8 and TRBJ2-2, with 7 bases matching TRBD2. Losses at the gene ends were 0 bases for V and 0 bases for J; bases not matched to a gene: 5. CDR3 length: 17 amino acids. The germline V gene encodes CDR1 SGHTS and CDR2 YDEGEE. CDR3 sequence reads: CASSLAHGRTNTGELFF. As DNA, the CDR3 is TGTGCCAGCAGCTTGGCCCACGGGAGGACGAACACCGGGGAGCTGTTTTTT. Supplemented by reference TRBV5-8 and TRBJ2-2, the full variable domain reads EAGVTQSPTHLIKTRGQQATLRCSPISGHTSVYWYQQALGLGLQFLLWYDEGEERNRGNFPPRFSGRQFPNYSSELNVNALELEDSALYLCASSLAHGRTNTGELFFGEGSRLTVL.

CDR3 nucleotide sequence: TGTGCCAGCAGCCCCTCGGACAGGGCCCTTTCCTACGAGCAGTACTTC. It encodes CASSPSDRALSYEQYF. The V call is TRBV7-2, the J call TRBJ2-7, with TRBD1 matching over 8 bases. Germline trimming cut 5 bases from V and 1 base from J; bases unmatched to any gene: 10. CDR1 and CDR2 (germline): SGHTA, FQGNSA. CDR3 length: 16 amino acids.

A note on this clone: One end of the junction fails to match germline, which may point to a read error. This chain uses TRBV7-9 with TRBJ2-3; D is unclear. CDR1 and CDR2 (germline): SEHNR, FQNEAQ (reference sequence). This CDR3 spans 16 amino acids. CDR3 residues: CSSSYRSGISTDTQYF. In DNA, the CDR3 is TGTTCCAGCAGCTATCGGTCTGGTATTAGCACAGATACGCAGTATTTT.

The chain is built from TRBV5-4 and TRBJ2-7, with 9 positions matching TRBD1. Germline CDR1 and CDR2: SGHNT and YYREEE (reference sequence). The CDR3 has 13 amino acids. The junction had 2 bases not matched to a gene; V was cut back by 3 bases and J by 4 bases. CDR3 sequence (DNA): TGTGCCAGCAGCTCGGACAGGGGTTACGAGCAGTACTTC. This codes for CASSSDRGYEQYF. The full variable domain, completed using reference TRBV5-4 and TRBJ2-7, is ETGVTQSPTHLIKTRGQQVTLRCSSQSGHNTVSWYQQALGQGPQFIFQYYREEENGRGNFPPRFSGLQFPNYSSELNVNALELDDSALYLCASSSDRGYEQYFGPGTRLTVT.